This T cell receptor (delta chain) was recovered during a study of gamma-delta T cells after stem cell transplantation. Germline V CDR1 and CDR2: GEAIGNYY, EKD. Trimming took off 0 bases at V and 1 base at J, with 17 bases between the two ends. The CDR3 contains 17 residues. TCRdb re-analyzed the RT-PCR reads via CATT. Among roughly 3,100 delta-chain clones, more than 15% were seen once, and the ten largest hold roughly 13%. With respect to this clone: Given a much more abundant clone one base away, this may be a read error.

This receptor was taken from a human donor. It is not recorded whose cells these are; they may come from a transplant donor. Material: gamma-delta T cells. The chain has TRDV2 and TRDJ1, with a possible D match to TRDD3 (5 bases). DNA for the CDR3: TGTGCCTGTGACACCCTCGGGCCTGGGCGAAGCACCGATAAACTCATCTTT. Residues: CACDTLGPGRSTDKLIF.